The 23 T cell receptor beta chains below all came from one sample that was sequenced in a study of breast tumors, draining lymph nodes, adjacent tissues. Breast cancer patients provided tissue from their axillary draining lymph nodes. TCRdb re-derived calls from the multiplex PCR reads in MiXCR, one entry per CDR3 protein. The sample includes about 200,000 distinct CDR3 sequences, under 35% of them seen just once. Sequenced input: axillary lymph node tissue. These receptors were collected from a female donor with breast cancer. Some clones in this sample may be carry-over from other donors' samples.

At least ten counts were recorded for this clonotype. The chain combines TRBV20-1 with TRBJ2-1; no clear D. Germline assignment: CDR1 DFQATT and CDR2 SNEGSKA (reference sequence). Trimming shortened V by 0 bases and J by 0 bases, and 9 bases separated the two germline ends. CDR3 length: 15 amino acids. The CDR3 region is CSARDRWSSYNEQFF. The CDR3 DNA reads TGCAGTGCTAGAGATCGGTGGAGCTCCTACAATGAGCAGTTCTTC.

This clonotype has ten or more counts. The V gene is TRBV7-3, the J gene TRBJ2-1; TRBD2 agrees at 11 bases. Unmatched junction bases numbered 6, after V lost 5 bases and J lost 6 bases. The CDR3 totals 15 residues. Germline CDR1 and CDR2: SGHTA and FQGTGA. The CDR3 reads CASSELAGVRNEQFF. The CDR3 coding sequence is TGTGCCAGCAGCGAACTAGCGGGAGTTCGCAATGAGCAGTTCTTC.

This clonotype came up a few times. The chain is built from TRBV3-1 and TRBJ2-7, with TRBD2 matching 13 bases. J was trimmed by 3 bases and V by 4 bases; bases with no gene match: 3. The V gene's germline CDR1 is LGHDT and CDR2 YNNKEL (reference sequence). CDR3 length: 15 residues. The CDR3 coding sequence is TGTGCCAGCAGCCGGGGACTAGCGGGACTCTACGAGCAGTACTTC. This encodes CASSRGLAGLYEQYF.

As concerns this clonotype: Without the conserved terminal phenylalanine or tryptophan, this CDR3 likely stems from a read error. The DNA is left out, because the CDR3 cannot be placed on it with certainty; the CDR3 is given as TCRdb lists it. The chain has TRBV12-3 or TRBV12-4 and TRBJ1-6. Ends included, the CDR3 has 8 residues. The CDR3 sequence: CASGRRGV.

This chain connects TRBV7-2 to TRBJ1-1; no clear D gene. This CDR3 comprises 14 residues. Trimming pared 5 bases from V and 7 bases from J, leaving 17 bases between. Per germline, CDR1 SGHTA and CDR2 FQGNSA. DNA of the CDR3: TGTGCCAGCAGCCCCGTCTCGCGTCAAAGTGAAGCTTTCTTT. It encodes CASSPVSRQSEAFF.

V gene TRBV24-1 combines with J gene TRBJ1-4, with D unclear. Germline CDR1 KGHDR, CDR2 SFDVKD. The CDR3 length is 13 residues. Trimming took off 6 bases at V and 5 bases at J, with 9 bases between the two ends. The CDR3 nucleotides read TGTGCCACCAGTTCGCACTCAAATGAAAAACTGTTTTTT. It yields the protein CATSSHSNEKLFF.

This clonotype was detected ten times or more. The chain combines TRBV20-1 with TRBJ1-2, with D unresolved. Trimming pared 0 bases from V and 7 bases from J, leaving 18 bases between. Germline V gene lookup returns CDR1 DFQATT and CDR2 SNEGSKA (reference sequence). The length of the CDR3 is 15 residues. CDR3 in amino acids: CSARDLDRERGGYTF. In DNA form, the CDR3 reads TGCAGTGCTAGAGATCTTGACCGGGAACGGGGTGGCTACACCTTC.

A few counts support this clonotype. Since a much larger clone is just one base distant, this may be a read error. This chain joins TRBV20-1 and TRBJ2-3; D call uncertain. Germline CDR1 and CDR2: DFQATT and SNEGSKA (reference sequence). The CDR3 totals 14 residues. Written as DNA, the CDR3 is TGCAGTGCACTAAAGCTAGGTTCCACAGCTACGCAGTATTTT. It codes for CSALKLGSTATQYF.

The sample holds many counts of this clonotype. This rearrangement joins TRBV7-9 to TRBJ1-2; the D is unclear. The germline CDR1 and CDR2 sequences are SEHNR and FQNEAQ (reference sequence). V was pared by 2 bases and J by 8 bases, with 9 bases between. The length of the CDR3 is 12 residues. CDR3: CASSLITWGYTF. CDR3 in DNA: TGTGCCAGCAGCTTAATTACCTGGGGCTACACCTTC.

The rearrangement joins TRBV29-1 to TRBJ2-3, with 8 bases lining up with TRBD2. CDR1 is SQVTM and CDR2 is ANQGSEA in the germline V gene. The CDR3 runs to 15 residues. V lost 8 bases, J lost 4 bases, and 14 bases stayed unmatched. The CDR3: CSTTSVDGGPDTQYF. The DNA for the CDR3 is TGCAGCACGACTAGCGTAGATGGGGGCCCAGATACGCAGTATTTT.

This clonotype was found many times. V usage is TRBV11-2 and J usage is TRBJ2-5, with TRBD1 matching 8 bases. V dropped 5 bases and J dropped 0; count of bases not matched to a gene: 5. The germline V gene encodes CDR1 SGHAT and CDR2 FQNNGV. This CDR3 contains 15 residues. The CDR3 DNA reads TGTGCCAGCAGCATCCGGGACAGGAACCAAGAGACCCAGTACTTC. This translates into CASSIRDRNQETQYF.

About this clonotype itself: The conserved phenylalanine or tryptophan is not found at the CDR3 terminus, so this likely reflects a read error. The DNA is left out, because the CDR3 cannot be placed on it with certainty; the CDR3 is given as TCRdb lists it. The CDR3 reads CASSLASL. The chain is built from TRBV5-1 and TRBJ2-1. Germline CDR1 and CDR2: SGHRS and YFSETQ. The CDR3 is 8 residues long, ends included.

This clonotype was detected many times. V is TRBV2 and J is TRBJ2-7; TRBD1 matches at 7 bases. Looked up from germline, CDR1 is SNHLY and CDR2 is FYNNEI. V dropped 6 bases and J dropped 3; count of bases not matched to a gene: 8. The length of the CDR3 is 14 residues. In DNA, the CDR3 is TGTGCCAGCAGCGCGGACAGGAACCGCTACGAGCAGTACTTC. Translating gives CASSADRNRYEQYF.

The CDR3: CASSWGDEQYF. Here the CDR3 DNA reads TGCGCCAGCAGCTGGGGGGACGAGCAGTACTTC. The V call is TRBV5-1, the J call TRBJ2-7; D is possibly TRBD2 (6 bases). Trimming left V 3 bases short and J 5 bases short, with 6 bases between. The germline V gene encodes CDR1 SGHRS and CDR2 YFSETQ. This CDR3 comprises 11 residues. Combining the CDR3 with reference TRBV5-1 and TRBJ2-7 gives the whole variable domain KAGVTQTPRYLIKTRGQQVTLSCSPISGHRSVSWYQQTPGQGLQFLFEYFSETQRNKGNFPGRFSGRQFSNSRSEMNVSTLELGDSALYLCASSWGDEQYFGPGTRLTVT.

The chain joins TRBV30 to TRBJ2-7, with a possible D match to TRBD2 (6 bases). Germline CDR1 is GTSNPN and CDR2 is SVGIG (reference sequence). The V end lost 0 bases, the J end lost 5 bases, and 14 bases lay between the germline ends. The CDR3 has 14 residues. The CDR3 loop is CAWSVPQGGDEQYF. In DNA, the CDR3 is TGTGCCTGGAGTGTACCCCAAGGAGGGGACGAGCAGTACTTC.

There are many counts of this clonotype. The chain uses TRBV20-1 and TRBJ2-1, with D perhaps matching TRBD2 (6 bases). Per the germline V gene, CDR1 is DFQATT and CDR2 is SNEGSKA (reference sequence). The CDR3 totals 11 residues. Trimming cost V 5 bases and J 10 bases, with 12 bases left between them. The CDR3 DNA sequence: TGCAGTGCTCCGGGAGCGGACGAGCAGTTCTTC. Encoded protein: CSAPGADEQFF.

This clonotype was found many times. The CDR3 nucleotides are TGTGCCAGCAGCTTAGAGATAGCGGGGGGATCAGATACGCAGTATTTT. Amino acids: CASSLEIAGGSDTQYF. This sequence joins TRBV11-2 and TRBJ2-3, with 10 bases aligning to TRBD2. Trimming took 0 bases from V and 4 from J; bases not matched to a gene: 4. From germline, CDR1 is SGHAT and CDR2 FQNNGV. The CDR3 is 16 residues long. Using reference TRBV11-2 and TRBJ2-3 for the parts outside the CDR3, the full variable domain is EAGVAQSPRYKIIEKRQSVAFWCNPISGHATLYWYQQILGQGPKLLIQFQNNGVVDDSQLPKDRFSAERLKGVDSTLKIQPAKLEDSAVYLCASSLEIAGGSDTQYFGPGTRLTVL.

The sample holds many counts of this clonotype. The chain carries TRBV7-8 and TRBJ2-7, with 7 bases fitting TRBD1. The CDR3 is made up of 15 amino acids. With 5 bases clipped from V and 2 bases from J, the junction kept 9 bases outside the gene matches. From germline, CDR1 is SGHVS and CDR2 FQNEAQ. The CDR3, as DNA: TGTGCCAGCAGCCTTCCCGGGACAGTCGCCTACGAGCAGTACTTC. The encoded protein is CASSLPGTVAYEQYF.

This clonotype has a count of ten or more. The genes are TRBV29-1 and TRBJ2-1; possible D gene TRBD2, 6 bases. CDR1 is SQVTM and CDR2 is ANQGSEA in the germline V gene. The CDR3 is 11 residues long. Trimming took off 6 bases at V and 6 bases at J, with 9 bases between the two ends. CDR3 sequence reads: CSVGDFNEQFF. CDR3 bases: TGCAGCGTCGGGGACTTCAATGAGCAGTTCTTC.

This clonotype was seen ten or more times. The CDR3 nucleotides are TGTGCCAGCAGCTTAGTCAGGAGCTCCTACGAGCAGTACTTC. Encoded protein: CASSLVRSSYEQYF. The chain is built from TRBV11-3 and TRBJ2-7; no firm D call. V was trimmed by 1 base and J by 0 bases, leaving 7 bases between them. Germline V gene sequence: CDR1 SGHNT, CDR2 YENEEA. The CDR3 loop spans 14 amino acids.

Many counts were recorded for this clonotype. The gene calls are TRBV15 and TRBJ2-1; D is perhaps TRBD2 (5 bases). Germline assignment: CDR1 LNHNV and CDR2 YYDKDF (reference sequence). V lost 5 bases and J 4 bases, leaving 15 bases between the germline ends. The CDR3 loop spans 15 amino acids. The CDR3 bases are TGTGCCACCAGCGCGGGCCTGTTAATATACAATGAGCAGTTCTTC. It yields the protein CATSAGLLIYNEQFF.

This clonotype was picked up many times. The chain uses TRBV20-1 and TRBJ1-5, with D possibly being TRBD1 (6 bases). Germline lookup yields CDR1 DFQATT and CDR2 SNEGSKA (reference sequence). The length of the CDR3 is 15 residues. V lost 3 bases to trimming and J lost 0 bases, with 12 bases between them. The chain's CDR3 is CSARLRGNSNQPQHF. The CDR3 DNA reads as TGCAGTGCTAGGTTAAGGGGGAATAGCAATCAGCCCCAGCATTTT.

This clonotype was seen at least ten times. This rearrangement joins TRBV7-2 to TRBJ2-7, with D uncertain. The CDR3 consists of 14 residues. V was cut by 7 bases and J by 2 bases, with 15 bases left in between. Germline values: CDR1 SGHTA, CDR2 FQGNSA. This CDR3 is CASNQGVPPYEQYF. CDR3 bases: TGTGCCAGCAACCAAGGAGTACCGCCCTACGAGCAGTACTTC.